A selection of T cell receptor beta chains follows, all from one sample in a study of blood T cell repertoires in COVID-19. Some clones are missing from TCRdb's copy, which holds only in-frame ones; the method was immunoSEQ multiplex PCR. The sample lists about 410,000 clones; roughly 90% were seen once. The sample was PBMCs or T cells enriched from blood (not recorded which). These receptor sequences come from a woman in her 30s who had recovered from COVID-19. The CDR3 runs from the conserved cysteine through the conserved F or W. D genes are given only for firm matches. Part of the rows lack a size; the others show once, few, many or a class for expanded clones.

j_call clone_size d_call v_call cdr3_aa cdr3_nt
TRBJ2-1 . . TRBV5-4 CARSPDPLAGEQFF TGTGCCCGCTCTCCGGACCCCCTGGCGGGGGAGCAGTTCTTC
TRBJ2-1 . . TRBV9 CASSVGTANNEQFF TGTGCCAGCAGCGTAGGAACTGCCAACAATGAGCAGTTCTTC
TRBJ2-7 . TRBD1 TRBV10-3 CAISELFLLVQGARSPYEQYF TGTGCCATCAGTGAACTATTCCTGTTGGTCCAGGGGGCGCGAAGTCCTTACGAGCAGTACTTC
TRBJ1-5 . . TRBV7-6 CASSQTDSFYSNQPQHF TGTGCCAGCAGCCAAACGGACAGTTTTTATAGCAATCAGCCCCAGCATTTT
TRBJ2-3 . TRBD1 TRBV2 CGGGLGQGSDTQYF TGTGGGGGGGGCTTGGGACAGGGATCAGATACGCAGTATTTT
TRBJ2-5 . TRBD1 TRBV7-9 CASSLVWDRGHETQYF TGTGCCAGCAGCTTAGTTTGGGACAGGGGGCATGAGACCCAGTACTTC
TRBJ1-4 few . TRBV6-1 CASSEAGLATNEKLFF TGTGCCAGCAGTGAAGCGGGACTCGCGACTAATGAAAAACTGTTTTTT
TRBJ2-1 . TRBD1 TRBV18 CASSPPTDREDYNEQFF TGTGCCAGCTCACCACCGACGGACAGGGAAGACTACAATGAGCAGTTCTTC
TRBJ1-6 . . TRBV6-2/TRBV6-3 CASSFGAAYNSPLHF TGTGCCAGCAGTTTTGGGGCTGCCTATAATTCACCCCTCCACTTT
TRBJ2-7 . TRBD1 TRBV7-6 CASSLGQGSTAYEQYF TGTGCCAGCAGCTTGGGACAGGGATCGACCGCCTACGAGCAGTACTTC
TRBJ2-1 few TRBD2 TRBV10-3 CATGTSGGEGEQFF TGTGCCACCGGGACTAGCGGGGGGGAGGGTGAGCAGTTCTTC
TRBJ2-2 . TRBD2 TRBV4-1 CASSLGGDTGELFF TGCGCCAGCAGCCTCGGGGGGGACACCGGGGAGCTGTTTTTT
TRBJ2-5 . . TRBV5-1 CASSLRTAQETQYF TGCGCCAGCAGCTTGCGGACAGCCCAAGAGACCCAGTACTTC
TRBJ1-4 . TRBD1 TRBV15 CATSRTRDRGNYATNEKLFF TGTGCCACCAGCAGAACGCGGGACAGGGGGAACTATGCAACTAATGAAAAACTGTTTTTT
TRBJ2-2 once . TRBV6-5 CASSQIVAGELFF TGTGCCAGCAGCCAAATAGTGGCCGGGGAGCTGTTTTTT
TRBJ2-7 once . TRBV4-3 CASSQVALSYEQYF TGCGCCAGCAGCCAAGTGGCCCTCTCCTACGAGCAGTACTTC
TRBJ2-1 . . TRBV29-1 CSASGPLGTQFF TGCAGCGCCTCCGGGCCTCTAGGGACTCAGTTCTTC
TRBJ2-5 once TRBD1 TRBV27 CASRSTWVGGSETQYF TGTGCCAGCAGATCCACGTGGGTAGGGGGCTCGGAGACCCAGTACTTC
TRBJ2-5 . TRBD1 TRBV5-1 CASSSQGVQETQYF TGCGCCAGCAGCTCACAGGGGGTCCAAGAGACCCAGTACTTC
TRBJ2-2 . TRBD2 TRBV19 CASSMFLRGRARRELFF TGTGCCAGTAGTATGTTTTTGCGCGGGAGGGCCCGGCGGGAGCTGTTTTTT
TRBJ1-2 . TRBD1 TRBV30 CAWSPDRGPYGYTF TGTGCCTGGAGCCCGGACAGGGGACCCTATGGCTACACCTTC
TRBJ1-4 . . TRBV27 CASRTRQGNNEKLFF TGTGCCAGCAGGACCCGCCAGGGGAATAATGAAAAACTGTTTTTT
TRBJ1-4 few . TRBV5-1 CASSSTAWDEKLFF TGCGCCAGCAGCTCGACAGCGTGGGATGAAAAACTGTTTTTT
TRBJ2-2 few . TRBV11-2 CASSLRVSRGRNGELFF TGTGCCAGCAGCTTAAGGGTCAGCAGGGGCCGAAATGGGGAGCTGTTTTTT
TRBJ1-4 . . TRBV2 CASRDITTGEKLFF TGTGCCAGCAGGGATATCACGACGGGTGAAAAACTGTTTTTT
TRBJ1-4 . TRBD1 TRBV5-1 CASSWGDRNPGDEKLFF TGCGCCAGCAGCTGGGGGGACAGAAACCCTGGGGATGAAAAACTGTTTTTT
TRBJ2-7 . . TRBV5-6 CASSSKYRVHEQYF TGTGCCAGCAGCTCTAAATACAGGGTCCACGAGCAGTACTTC
TRBJ1-6 . . TRBV5-4 CASSLAGGAFDSPLHF TGTGCCAGCAGCTTGGCCGGCGGGGCGTTTGATTCACCCCTCCACTTT
TRBJ1-6 . . TRBV4-2 CASSQETRSPLHF TGTGCCAGCAGCCAAGAAACCAGGTCACCCCTCCACTTT
TRBJ1-5 . . TRBV7-6 CASSLGFRRGTNQPQHF TGTGCCAGCAGCTTAGGTTTTAGACGGGGGACGAATCAGCCCCAGCATTTT
TRBJ1-1 . TRBD1 TRBV27 CASAKQGGENTEAFF TGTGCCAGCGCAAAACAGGGGGGGGAGAACACTGAAGCTTTCTTT
TRBJ1-5 . . TRBV25-1 CASRDRLLPQHF TGTGCCAGCAGAGACAGGTTGTTGCCCCAGCATTTT
TRBJ1-1 . . TRBV12-5 CASGFLLAGINTEAFF TGTGCTAGTGGTTTCCTTTTGGCAGGGATAAACACTGAAGCTTTCTTT
TRBJ2-1 once TRBD2 TRBV7-2 CASSTRTSGGSEQFF TGTGCCAGCAGCACGCGAACTAGCGGGGGGAGTGAGCAGTTCTTC
TRBJ2-2 . TRBD1 TRBV2 CASTTGGNLNTGELFF TGTGCCAGCACGACAGGGGGGAATCTCAACACCGGGGAGCTGTTTTTT
TRBJ2-7 . . TRBV21-1 CASSPLPHRTGGTVRYEQYF TGTGCCAGCAGCCCCTTACCTCATCGGACAGGGGGGACGGTACGGTACGAGCAGTACTTC